These T cell receptor beta chains were read from a single sample in a study of T-cell reconstitution after alpha-beta-depleted transplantation in children. TCRdb recomputed calls from the PCR reads with MiXCR, one row per CDR3 protein. The table shows 200,000 to 300,000 distinct CDR3 sequences, with roughly 8.2% occurring only once. The source material was PBMCs, mostly from graft donor cells, sampled 180 days after TCRalphabeta/CD19-depleted stem cell transplant. Receptors originate from a male patient between 10 and 17 years old who had a stem cell transplant for acute lymphoblastic leukemia, so the T cells may come from the graft donor. Both conserved end residues are part of each CDR3. The order of the fields is J gene, clone size, V gene, D gene, CDR3 DNA, CDR3 protein. A D gene is named only where the DNA matches it firmly. Some rows have no size entry. The others give once, few or many, or a class for an expanded clone.

>TRBJ1-2|many|TRBV27|-
TGTGCCAGCAGTCCATTCTGGCGTTTCTCCTTTAACTATGGCTACACCTTC
CASSPFWRFSFNYGYTF
>TRBJ1-1|many|TRBV10-2|TRBD1
TGCGCCAGCAGGGCCGGGACAGGGGGAACTGAAGCTTTCTTT
CASRAGTGGTEAFF
>TRBJ1-6|many|TRBV20-1|-
TGCAGTGCAACCCTAGGGGGGATGAAGTCCTATAATTCACCCCTCCACTTT
CSATLGGMKSYNSPLHF
>TRBJ1-5|-|TRBV10-3|-
TGTGCCATCAGTGAAGCCGGGCAGCCCCAGCTTTTT
CAISEAGQPQLF
>TRBJ1-5|many|TRBV5-1|TRBD1
TGCGCCAGCAGCTTGGAGGGGGCAGGCGAGCCCCAGCATTTT
CASSLEGAGEPQHF
>TRBJ1-1|many|TRBV12-3/TRBV12-4|-
TGTGCCAGCAGTTTGTTGGGGGCGAACACTGAAGCTTTCTTT
CASSLLGANTEAFF
>TRBJ1-2|many|TRBV24-1|-
TGTGCCACCAGTGATTCAAGGAGGAAGTACTATGGCTACACCTTC
CATSDSRRKYYGYTF
>TRBJ1-2|many|TRBV20-1|-
TGCAGTGCTAGAGTTGGGGGGAGCTTGACCGGCTACACCTTC
CSARVGGSLTGYTF
>TRBJ2-2|many|TRBV9|TRBD1
TGTGCCAGCAGCCCCCGACAGGGGAGGAACACCGGGGAGCTGTTTTTT
CASSPRQGRNTGELFF
>TRBJ2-4|many|TRBV3-1|-
TGTGCCAGCAGCCAGAACGGGAACATTCAGTACTTC
CASSQNGNIQYF
>TRBJ2-1|many|TRBV5-6|-
TGTGCCAGCAGCGGAAGGACGAGGCACATTGTCTCCTACAATGAGCAGTTCTTC
CASSGRTRHIVSYNEQFF
>TRBJ2-7|many|TRBV20-1|-
TGCAGTGCTTGGAGGCCTTCCTACGAGCAGTACTTC
CSAWRPSYEQYF
>TRBJ2-7|many|TRBV24-1|-
TGTGCCACCAGTGAGGGTCCCCCTTCCTACGAGCAGTACTTC
CATSEGPPSYEQYF
>TRBJ2-7|few|TRBV19|-
TGTGCCAGTACTCCTTGGGGCGGGTACGACGAGCAGTACTTC
CASTPWGGYDEQYF
>TRBJ2-5|many|TRBV12-3/TRBV12-4|TRBD1
TGTGCCAGCAGTTTGAGGGGGCTGGAGACCCAGTACTTC
CASSLRGLETQYF
>TRBJ2-2|many|TRBV5-1|-
TGCGCCAGCAGCTTGGAAGGTGGTAGGGGAACCGGGGAGCTGTTTTTT
CASSLEGGRGTGELFF
>TRBJ2-4|many|TRBV4-3|-
TGCGCCAGCAGCCAAGATCCGGACGGCAAAAACATTCAGTACTTC
CASSQDPDGKNIQYF
>TRBJ2-2|many|TRBV12-3/TRBV12-4|TRBD2
TGTGCCAGCAGTCACACTAGCGGGGGGGCCACCGGGGAGCTGTTTTTT
CASSHTSGGATGELFF
>TRBJ2-5|many|TRBV7-9|-
TGTGCCAGCAGTTTTGACCACAGGGTCTGCGAGACCCAGTACTTC
CASSFDHRVCETQYF
>TRBJ2-3|many|TRBV9|-
TGTGCCAGCAGCCCCAGGGGGAGGTGGGACTACGCCGGGTTAGATACGCAGTATTTT
CASSPRGRWDYAGLDTQYF
>TRBJ2-5|many|TRBV5-1|TRBD2
TGCGCCAGCAGCTTTACGGGAGGGCCGGAGACCCAGTACTTC
CASSFTGGPETQYF
>TRBJ2-2|many|TRBV7-8|TRBD2
TGTGCCAGCAGCTCCCCCTGGACTAGCGTGGCCCGGCGGACGAACACCGGGGAGCTGTTTTTT
CASSSPWTSVARRTNTGELFF